The 30 T cell receptor beta chains in this list originate from one sample, sequenced in a study of T-cell reconstitution after alpha-beta-depleted transplantation in children. Unique molecular identifiers tagged the TCRbeta library. A single record per CDR3 protein comes from TCRdb applying MiXCR to the PCR reads. The sample has around 110,000 distinct CDR3 sequences, about 9.4% seen once; the top ten hold roughly a third. Sequenced here: PBMCs, sampled before TCRalphabeta/CD19-depleted stem cell transplant. The receptor set was obtained from a boy younger than 10 with acute lymphoblastic leukemia, due to receive a stem cell transplant.

This clonotype was observed many times. CDR3 amino acids: CASSQVGSGELFF. As DNA, the CDR3 is TGTGCCAGCAGCCAAGTAGGGTCCGGGGAGCTGTTTTTT. J is TRBJ2-2 and V is TRBV4-2, with D unresolved. Germline assignment: CDR1 LGHNA and CDR2 YNFKEQ. The germline V and J ends were trimmed by 1 base and 6 bases, with 6 bases remaining between them. CDR3 length equals 13 residues.

In its sample, this clonotype was seen a few times. One junction end disagrees with the germline gene, perhaps due to a read error. This chain links TRBV10-3 with TRBJ2-1; D may be TRBD1 (5 bases). Germline CDR1 and CDR2: ENHRY and SYGVKD. This CDR3 region has 14 residues. Written as DNA, the CDR3 is TGTGCCATCAGAGGGAAACCGTTGGACAAGGAGCAGTTCTTC. As protein: CAIRGKPLDKEQFF.

V and J are TRBV14 and TRBJ1-6, with unresolved D. CDR1 and CDR2 from the germline V gene are SGHDN and FVKESK. CDR3 length: 12 amino acids. V was shortened by 5 bases and J by 10 bases, with 9 bases between the two germline ends. The CDR3 DNA reads TGTGCCAGCAGCAGGGTTAACTCACCCCTCCACTTT. This gives the protein CASSRVNSPLHF.

This chain links TRBV14 with TRBJ2-7, with D tentatively TRBD1 (5 bases). The CDR3 runs 12 residues. V was shortened by 5 bases and J by 5 bases, with 10 bases between the two germline ends. The germline CDR1 and CDR2 sequences are SGHDN and FVKESK. In DNA, the CDR3 is TGTGCCAGCAGCGCACAGGTAGACGAGCAGTACTTC. Amino acids: CASSAQVDEQYF.

This chain uses TRBV11-2 with TRBJ2-5, with unresolved D. Trimming pared 2 bases from V and 3 bases from J, leaving 4 bases between. Germline V gene sequence: CDR1 SGHAT, CDR2 FQNNGV. This CDR3 comprises 12 residues. The CDR3 DNA reads TGTGCCAGCAGCTTAACCGAAGAGACCCAGTACTTC. Amino acids: CASSLTEETQYF.

DNA of the CDR3: TGTGCCAGGGGCCCCGGGACTAGCGGGACCGGCACAGATACGCAGTATTTT. It specifies CARGPGTSGTGTDTQYF. V usage is TRBV28 and J usage is TRBJ2-3, with 13 bases lining up with TRBD2. V lost 9 bases, J lost 1 base, and 10 bases stayed unmatched. CDR1 is MDHEN and CDR2 is SYDVKM in the germline V gene. The CDR3 runs to 17 residues.

This clonotype turned up a few times. The chain combines TRBV10-3 with TRBJ2-1, with 16 positions matching TRBD2. The CDR3 totals 16 residues. Germline V gives CDR1 ENHRY, CDR2 SYGVKD. With V trimmed by 9 bases and J by 10 bases, 12 bases remained unmatched. CDR3 sequence: CAIKGLAGGPKDEQFF. The DNA for the CDR3 is TGTGCCATTAAGGGACTAGCGGGAGGGCCGAAGGACGAGCAGTTCTTC.

The gene calls are TRBV20-1 and TRBJ1-4; D may be TRBD1 (5 bases). The V end was cut by 6 bases, the J end by 4 bases, with 15 bases between. CDR1 and CDR2 from the germline V gene are DFQATT and SNEGSKA (reference sequence). The CDR3 loop spans 14 amino acids. The CDR3 DNA reads as TGCAGTGCACGGAGACAGCCCAGTAATGAAAAACTGTTTTTT. Its translation: CSARRQPSNEKLFF.

Regarding this clonotype: At one end, the junction sequence differs from germline, possibly due to a read error. This chain uses TRBV5-1 with TRBJ2-7; possible D gene TRBD2, 5 bases. Germline CDR1 and CDR2: SGHRS and YFSETQ. The CDR3 loop spans 16 amino acids. The CDR3 loop reads CDSSLEVGLPTYEQYF. CDR3 DNA: TGCGACAGCAGCTTGGAGGTCGGACTTCCCACCTACGAGCAGTACTTC.

This clonotype was observed many times. The chain combines TRBV7-9 with TRBJ1-1, with D possibly TRBD1 on 6 matching bases. The CDR3 is made up of 15 amino acids. V gave up 5 bases and J gave up 0 bases, with 13 bases separating them. Germline CDR1 reads SEHNR; CDR2 reads FQNEAQ (reference sequence). CDR3 region: CASSPGQGMNTEAFF. CDR3 nucleotide sequence: TGTGCCAGCAGCCCAGGTCAGGGGATGAACACTGAAGCTTTCTTT.

The chain recombines TRBV2 with TRBJ1-1, with 11 bases aligning to TRBD1. CDR1 and CDR2 (germline): SNHLY, FYNNEI. The CDR3 has 15 residues. V shed 6 bases and J 0 bases; nucleotides not matched to a gene: 3. The CDR3 loop is CASSGQGAVNTEAFF. DNA of the CDR3: TGTGCCAGCAGCGGACAGGGGGCTGTGAACACTGAAGCTTTCTTT.

This rearrangement joins TRBV20-1 to TRBJ2-7, with 9 bases identical to TRBD1. With V trimmed by 0 bases and J by 2 bases, 5 bases remained unmatched. CDR1 is DFQATT and CDR2 is SNEGSKA in the germline V gene (reference sequence). The CDR3 totals 15 residues. For the CDR3, the DNA is TGCAGTGCTAGAGATAGTACAGGGGGCACCTACGAGCAGTACTTC. It translates to CSARDSTGGTYEQYF.

This clonotype was recorded a few times. V gene TRBV7-2 combines with J gene TRBJ1-1; a possible D gene is TRBD1 (5 bases). V shed 7 bases and J shed 1 base, with 16 bases lying between them. The CDR3 totals 15 residues. The germline CDR1 and CDR2 sequences are SGHTA and FQGNSA. DNA of the CDR3: TGTGCCAGCACCCAACGGGCAGGGAGGAACACTGAAGCTTTCTTT. It encodes CASTQRAGRNTEAFF.

With respect to this clonotype: Relative to the germline gene, one junction end is altered; a read error may explain this. The chain recombines TRBV4-2 with TRBJ1-5, with D unclear. This CDR3 has 15 amino acids. Germline V gene lookup returns CDR1 LGHNA and CDR2 YNFKEQ. The CDR3 sequence is CAISRRLSVNQPQHF. The CDR3 nucleotides are TGTGCCATCAGCCGGAGGCTCAGCGTCAATCAGCCCCAGCATTTT.

The chain couples TRBV12-3 or TRBV12-4 to TRBJ2-2, with 13 nucleotides matching TRBD2. The V and J ends lost 6 bases and 8 bases, in that order; junction bases with no gene match: 6. This CDR3 comprises 15 residues. CDR3 nucleotides: TGTGCCAGCAGCCGCCGGACTAGCGGGAGTGGGGAGCTGTTTTTT. It specifies CASSRRTSGSGELFF.

This clonotype was seen a few times. The rearrangement uses TRBV5-1 and TRBJ2-1; 7 nucleotides line up with TRBD1. Germline assignment: CDR1 SGHRS and CDR2 YFSETQ. V lost 5 bases, J lost 0 bases, and 5 bases stayed unmatched. The CDR3 consists of 15 residues. The CDR3 nucleotides read TGCGCCAGCAGGTGGGCAGGGGGCTCCTACAATGAGCAGTTCTTC. Its translation: CASRWAGGSYNEQFF.

This clonotype was counted between two and nine times. V usage is TRBV20-1 and J usage is TRBJ2-2; unclear D gene. Germline V CDR1 and CDR2: DFQATT, SNEGSKA (reference sequence). The V end lost 0 bases, the J end lost 1 base, and 12 bases lay between the germline ends. This CDR3 is 16 amino acids long. The CDR3 DNA sequence: TGCAGTGCTAGAGATATTGTGCCGGGGAACACCGGGGAGCTGTTTTTT. This sequence encodes CSARDIVPGNTGELFF.

In its sample, this clonotype was seen a few times. The chain recombines TRBV10-3 with TRBJ2-1; 10 nucleotides line up with TRBD2. Losses at the gene ends were 2 bases for V and 6 bases for J; bases not matched to a gene: 7. The CDR3 runs 16 residues. Germline CDR1 and CDR2: ENHRY and SYGVKD. CDR3 sequence reads: CAISELSSGRGNEQFF. The CDR3 coding sequence is TGTGCCATCAGTGAGCTTTCTAGCGGGAGAGGCAATGAGCAGTTCTTC.

The J gene is TRBJ1-2, the V gene TRBV27; D gene uncertain. Trimming removed 6 bases at V and 8 bases at J, with 16 bases between. CDR1 is MNHEY and CDR2 is SMNVEV in the germline V gene (reference sequence). The CDR3 is 13 amino acids. The CDR3 here is CASRIDRHHGYTF. CDR3 in DNA: TGTGCCAGCAGGATTGACCGCCACCACGGCTACACCTTC.

This clonotype came up a few times. The chain recombines TRBV28 with TRBJ2-7, with TRBD1 matching over 8 bases. The CDR3 is 14 residues long. Trimming removed 6 bases from V and 3 bases from J; junction bases left unmatched: 7. Germline V gene sequence: CDR1 MDHEN, CDR2 SYDVKM. The CDR3 DNA is TGTGCCAGCAGCCTCGGACAGGGCTACTACGAGCAGTACTTC. Translation: CASSLGQGYYEQYF. Combining the CDR3 with reference TRBV28 and TRBJ2-7 gives the whole variable domain DVKVTQSSRYLVKRTGEKVFLECVQDMDHENMFWYRQDPGLGLRLIYFSYDVKMKEKGDIPEGYSVSREKKERFSLILESASTNQTSMYLCASSLGQGYYEQYFGPGTRLTVT.

The chain links TRBV28 to TRBJ2-7; 10 nucleotides line up with TRBD2. Germline CDR1 is MDHEN and CDR2 is SYDVKM. The V gene end was trimmed by 2 bases and the J gene end by 6 bases; junction bases not matched to a gene: 4. The CDR3 is 14 residues long. Written as DNA, the CDR3 is TGTGCCAGCAGTTTACTAGCGGGAGCCTCCGAGCAGTACTTC. Translated: CASSLLAGASEQYF. The whole variable domain, filled in from reference TRBV28 and TRBJ2-7, reads DVKVTQSSRYLVKRTGEKVFLECVQDMDHENMFWYRQDPGLGLRLIYFSYDVKMKEKGDIPEGYSVSREKKERFSLILESASTNQTSMYLCASSLLAGASEQYFGPGTRLTVT.

The chain carries TRBV7-9 and TRBJ2-1, with D perhaps matching TRBD1 or TRBD2 (5 bases each). This CDR3 spans 14 amino acids. Per germline, CDR1 SEHNR and CDR2 FQNEAQ (reference sequence). V was pared by 5 bases and J by 6 bases, with 14 bases between. The CDR3 sequence is CASSQRDLINEQFF. Here the CDR3 DNA reads TGTGCCAGCAGCCAAAGGGACCTCATCAATGAGCAGTTCTTC.

This clonotype turned up a few times. V is TRBV20-1 and J is TRBJ2-5; 7 bases align to TRBD2. The V gene end was trimmed by 1 base and the J gene end by 1 base; junction bases not matched to a gene: 3. The CDR3 runs 14 residues. Per the germline V gene, CDR1 is DFQATT and CDR2 is SNEGSKA (reference sequence). The CDR3 reads CSARASGPQETQYF. The DNA of the CDR3 is TGCAGTGCTAGAGCTAGCGGCCCCCAAGAGACCCAGTACTTC.

The V call is TRBV27, the J call TRBJ2-7, with 9 bases aligning to TRBD1. CDR1 and CDR2 (germline): MNHEY, SMNVEV (reference sequence). The CDR3 extends over 15 amino acids. Losses at the gene ends were 5 bases for V and 2 bases for J; bases not matched to a gene: 7. The CDR3 DNA reads TGTGCCAGCAGTGAGGGACAGGGTAAGACCTACGAGCAGTACTTC. This translates into CASSEGQGKTYEQYF.

The chain carries TRBV12-3 or TRBV12-4 and TRBJ2-7; D is uncertain. The CDR3 runs to 11 residues. Trimming pared 6 bases from V and 6 bases from J, leaving 9 bases between. The CDR3 region has the DNA TGTGCCAGCAGGTTTCGGGCCGAGCAGTACTTC. Its translation: CASRFRAEQYF.

Ten or more counts support this clonotype. The V and J genes are TRBV7-9 and TRBJ2-3; 10 bases match TRBD2. Germline V lookup: CDR1 SEHNR, CDR2 FQNEAQ (reference sequence). The V segment lost 2 bases and the J segment 4 bases; nucleotides outside the gene matches: 6. The CDR3 totals 16 residues. The CDR3 coding sequence is TGTGCCAGCAGCTTAAGGCTAGCGGGAGACGCAGATACGCAGTATTTT. It encodes CASSLRLAGDADTQYF. The full variable domain, its missing parts supplied by reference TRBV7-9 and TRBJ2-3, is DTGVSQNPRHKITKRGQNVTFRCDPISEHNRLYWYRQTLGQGPEFLTYFQNEAQLEKSRLLSDRFSAERPKGSFSTLEIQRTEQGDSAMYLCASSLRLAGDADTQYFGPGTRLTVL.

This clonotype was picked up many times. The J gene is TRBJ2-1, the V gene TRBV20-1; possible D gene TRBD1, 5 bases. Per germline, CDR1 DFQATT and CDR2 SNEGSKA (reference sequence). CDR3 length equals 12 residues. V was cut by 2 bases and J by 3 bases, with 5 bases left in between. CDR3 sequence: CSARQGYNEQFF. CDR3 coding DNA: TGCAGTGCTAGACAGGGCTACAATGAGCAGTTCTTC.

This clonotype appeared many times. V and J are TRBV5-1 and TRBJ2-3, with D hard to call. Germline assignment: CDR1 SGHRS and CDR2 YFSETQ. This CDR3 comprises 14 residues. The V end lost 4 bases, the J end lost 1 base, and 10 bases lay between the germline ends. DNA for the CDR3: TGCGCCAGCAGCCGAACCACGGGCACAGATACGCAGTATTTT. It codes for CASSRTTGTDTQYF. Based on the CDR3 plus reference TRBV5-1 and TRBJ2-3, the full variable domain is KAGVTQTPRYLIKTRGQQVTLSCSPISGHRSVSWYQQTPGQGLQFLFEYFSETQRNKGNFPGRFSGRQFSNSRSEMNVSTLELGDSALYLCASSRTTGTDTQYFGPGTRLTVL.

This clonotype was counted between two and nine times. The chain uses TRBV20-1 and TRBJ2-1; D may be TRBD2 (5 bases). V gave up 3 bases and J gave up 6 bases, with 9 bases separating them. The CDR3 is made up of 12 amino acids. Germline loops: CDR1 DFQATT, CDR2 SNEGSKA (reference sequence). The DNA for the CDR3 is TGCAGTGCTAGCGGGGTACCCAATGAGCAGTTCTTC. It is translated as CSASGVPNEQFF.

V is TRBV10-3 and J is TRBJ2-1, with 14 bases that match TRBD2. Looked up from germline, CDR1 is ENHRY and CDR2 is SYGVKD. The J segment lost 6 bases and the V segment lost 8 bases, leaving 9 bases of the junction unmatched. The CDR3 consists of 16 residues. The CDR3 spells CAIDTKTSGRVNEQFF. Here the CDR3 DNA reads TGTGCCATCGACACGAAGACTAGCGGGAGGGTCAATGAGCAGTTCTTC.